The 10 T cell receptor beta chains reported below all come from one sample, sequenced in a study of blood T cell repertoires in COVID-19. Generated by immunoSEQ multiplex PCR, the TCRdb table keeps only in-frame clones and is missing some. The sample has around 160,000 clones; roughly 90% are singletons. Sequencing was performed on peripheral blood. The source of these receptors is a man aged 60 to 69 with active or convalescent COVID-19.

CDR3 residues: CASSVDRGTNTGELFF. The CDR3 DNA is TGCGCCAGCAGTGTGGACAGGGGAACGAACACCGGGGAGCTGTTTTTT. The chain carries TRBV10-1 and TRBJ2-2, with 9 positions matching TRBD1. V lost 4 bases and J lost 0; bases outside the gene matches: 3. Germline V CDR1 and CDR2: WNHNN, SYGVQD (reference sequence). This CDR3 comprises 16 residues.

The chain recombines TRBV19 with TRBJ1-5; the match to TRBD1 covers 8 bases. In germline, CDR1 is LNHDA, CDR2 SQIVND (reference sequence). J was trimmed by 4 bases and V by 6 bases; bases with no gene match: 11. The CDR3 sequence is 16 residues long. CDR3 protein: CASSWKIGTGNQPQHF. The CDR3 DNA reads TGTGCCAGTAGCTGGAAAATCGGGACAGGAAATCAGCCCCAGCATTTT.

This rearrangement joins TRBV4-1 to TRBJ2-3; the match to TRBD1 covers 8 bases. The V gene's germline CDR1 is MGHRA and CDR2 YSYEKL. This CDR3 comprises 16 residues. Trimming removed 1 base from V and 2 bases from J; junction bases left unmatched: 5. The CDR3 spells CASSQARTGNTDTQYF. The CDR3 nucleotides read TGCGCCAGCAGCCAAGCCAGGACAGGGAACACAGATACGCAGTATTTT.

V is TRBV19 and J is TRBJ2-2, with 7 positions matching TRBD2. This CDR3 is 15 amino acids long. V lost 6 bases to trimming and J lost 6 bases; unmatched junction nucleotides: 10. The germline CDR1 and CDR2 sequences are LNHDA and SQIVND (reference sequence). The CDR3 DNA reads TGTGCCAGTAGCATGATGGGAGGGCTGGCCGGGGAGCTGTTTTTT. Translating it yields CASSMMGGLAGELFF.

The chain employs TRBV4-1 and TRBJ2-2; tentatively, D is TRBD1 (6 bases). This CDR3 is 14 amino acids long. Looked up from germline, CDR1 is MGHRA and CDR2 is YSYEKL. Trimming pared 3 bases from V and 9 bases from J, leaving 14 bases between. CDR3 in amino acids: CASSHLNRVRELFF. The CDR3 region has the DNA TGCGCCAGCAGCCATCTCAACAGGGTACGGGAGCTGTTTTTT.

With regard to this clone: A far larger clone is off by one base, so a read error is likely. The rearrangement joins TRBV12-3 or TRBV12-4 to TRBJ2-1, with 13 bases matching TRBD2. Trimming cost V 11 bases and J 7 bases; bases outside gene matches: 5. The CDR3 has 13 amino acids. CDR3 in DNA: TGTGCCGGGGGACTAGCGGGGAGGAATGAGCAGTTCTTC. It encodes CAGGLAGRNEQFF.

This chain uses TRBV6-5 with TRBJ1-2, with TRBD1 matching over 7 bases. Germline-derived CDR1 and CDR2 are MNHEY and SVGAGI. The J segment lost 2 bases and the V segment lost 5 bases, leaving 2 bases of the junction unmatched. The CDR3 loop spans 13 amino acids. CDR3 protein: CASSTTGNYGYTF. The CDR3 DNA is TGTGCCAGCAGTACGACAGGGAACTATGGCTACACCTTC.

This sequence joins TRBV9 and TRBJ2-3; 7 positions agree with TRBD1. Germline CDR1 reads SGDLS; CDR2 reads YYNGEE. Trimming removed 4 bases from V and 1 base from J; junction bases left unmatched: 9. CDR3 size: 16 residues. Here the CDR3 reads CASSSRSGTGTDTQYF. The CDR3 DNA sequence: TGTGCCAGCAGCTCCCGATCCGGGACAGGCACAGATACGCAGTATTTT. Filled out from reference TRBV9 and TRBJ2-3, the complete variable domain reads DSGVTQTPKHLITATGQRVTLRCSPRSGDLSVYWYQQSLDQGLQFLIQYYNGEERAKGNILERFSAQQFPDLHSELNLSSLELGDSALYFCASSSRSGTGTDTQYFGPGTRLTVL.

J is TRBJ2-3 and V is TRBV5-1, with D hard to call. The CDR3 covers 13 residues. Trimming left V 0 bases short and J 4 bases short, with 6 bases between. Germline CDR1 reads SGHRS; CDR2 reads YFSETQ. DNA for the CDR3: TGCGCCAGCAGCTTGGCCCATTCAGATACGCAGTATTTT. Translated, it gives CASSLAHSDTQYF.

The DNA for the CDR3 is TGTGCCAGCAGTTACAGCGGGAGGGAGACCCAGTACTTC. This translates into CASSYSGRETQYF. The chain combines TRBV6-5 with TRBJ2-5; 9 bases line up with TRBD2. Looked up from germline, CDR1 is MNHEY and CDR2 is SVGAGI. The CDR3 has 13 amino acids. With V trimmed by 2 bases and J by 5 bases, 0 bases remained unmatched.